These 18 T cell receptor beta chains were all obtained from the same sample, sequenced in a study of T-cell reconstitution after alpha-beta-depleted transplantation in children. Preparing the TCRbeta library involved the use of unique molecular identifiers. TCRdb independently ran MiXCR on the PCR reads; one entry per CDR3 protein. Of a few hundred thousand distinct CDR3 sequences in the sample, 25% to 30% were seen once. The material sequenced was PBMCs, taken before TCRalphabeta/CD19-depleted stem cell transplant. Receptors originate from a boy less than two years old with Wiskott-Aldrich syndrome, due to receive a stem cell transplant.

This clonotype was counted between two and nine times. This CDR3 fails to terminate in the conserved phenylalanine or tryptophan, so it likely reflects a read error. The V and J genes are TRBV29-1 and TRBJ2-7, with D maybe TRBD2 (5 bases). In germline, CDR1 is SQVTM, CDR2 ANQGSEA. This CDR3 is 13 amino acids long. V gave up 3 bases and J gave up 0 bases, with 9 bases separating them. As DNA, the CDR3 is TGCAGCGTTGAGCGAGGGAGCTCCTACGAGCAGTACTTG. This sequence encodes CSVERGSSYEQYL.

This clonotype has more than one count but fewer than ten. The DNA of the CDR3 is TGTGCCAGCAGCCAAGTTAAAGGGCACTTGAACACTGAAGCTTTCTTT. Translating gives CASSQVKGHLNTEAFF. This chain uses TRBV14 with TRBJ1-1; D is ambiguous. The germline CDR1 and CDR2 sequences are SGHDN and FVKESK. Trimming stripped 1 base from V and 0 bases from J, with 12 bases between. The CDR3 loop spans 16 amino acids.

V and J are TRBV12-3 or TRBV12-4 and TRBJ1-2, with D maybe TRBD1 (6 bases). V lost 3 bases and J lost 10, with 12 bases in between. The CDR3 spans 12 residues. CDR3 amino acids: CASSLGAGDYTF. CDR3 nucleotides: TGTGCCAGCAGTTTGGGGGCAGGAGACTACACCTTC.

There are a few counts of this clonotype. V and J are TRBV5-6 and TRBJ2-7; D may be TRBD2 (5 bases). The length of the CDR3 is 14 residues. In germline, CDR1 is SGHDT, CDR2 YYEEEE. V lost 2 bases and J 3 bases, leaving 12 bases between the germline ends. The CDR3 region is CASSLSGTYYEQYF. CDR3 DNA sequence: TGTGCCAGCAGCTTAAGCGGTACATACTACGAGCAGTACTTC.

The sample holds a few counts of this clonotype. V and J are TRBV28 and TRBJ1-2, with a weak D call TRBD1 (5 bases). Trimming removed 4 bases from V and 4 bases from J, with 13 bases in between. Germline CDR1 reads MDHEN; CDR2 reads SYDVKM. This CDR3 is built from 14 residues. The CDR3 DNA sequence: TGTGCCAGCAGTTCGGGGACCGCCGGCTATGGCTACACCTTC. This sequence encodes CASSSGTAGYGYTF.

The chain recombines TRBV5-1 with TRBJ2-1; no reliable D call. Trimming stripped 0 bases from V and 8 bases from J, with 15 bases between. Germline loops: CDR1 SGHRS, CDR2 YFSETQ. CDR3 length equals 15 residues. DNA of the CDR3: TGCGCCAGCAGCTTGGGCTCCGACTTTCCCGATGAGCAGTTCTTC. Amino acids: CASSLGSDFPDEQFF.

This chain connects TRBV5-1 to TRBJ2-2; D remains unclear. Trimming removed 4 bases at V and 7 bases at J, with 11 bases between. The CDR3 extends over 13 amino acids. The germline gives CDR1 SGHRS, CDR2 YFSETQ. CDR3 in DNA: TGCGCCAGCAGCCTTTCAAGGGACGGGGAGCTGTTTTTT. It translates to CASSLSRDGELFF. The complete variable domain, with remaining parts taken from reference TRBV5-1 and TRBJ2-2, reads KAGVTQTPRYLIKTRGQQVTLSCSPISGHRSVSWYQQTPGQGLQFLFEYFSETQRNKGNFPGRFSGRQFSNSRSEMNVSTLELGDSALYLCASSLSRDGELFFGEGSRLTVL.

The chain recombines TRBV9 with TRBJ2-3, with D maybe TRBD2 (5 bases). The CDR3 has 15 residues. Germline CDR1 SGDLS, CDR2 YYNGEE. The V end lost 0 bases, the J end lost 0 bases, and 8 bases lay between the germline ends. The CDR3 loop reads CASSVEPGSTDTQYF. In DNA form, the CDR3 reads TGTGCCAGCAGCGTAGAACCGGGAAGCACAGATACGCAGTATTTT.

This clonotype was detected a few times. The chain is built from TRBV5-1 and TRBJ1-2, with a possible D match to TRBD1 (6 bases). CDR3 length: 15 amino acids. Between the trimmed V and J ends, which lost 4 bases and 0 bases, there was a span of 13 bases. Germline CDR1 is SGHRS and CDR2 is YFSETQ. CDR3 in amino acids: CASSLGTHTNYGYTF. In DNA, the CDR3 is TGCGCCAGCAGCCTAGGGACACATACTAACTATGGCTACACCTTC. Supplemented by reference TRBV5-1 and TRBJ1-2, the full variable domain reads KAGVTQTPRYLIKTRGQQVTLSCSPISGHRSVSWYQQTPGQGLQFLFEYFSETQRNKGNFPGRFSGRQFSNSRSEMNVSTLELGDSALYLCASSLGTHTNYGYTFGSGTRLTVV.

The CDR3 DNA sequence: TGCAGTGCTAGTACCAGGGGCTATACCTACGAGCAGTACTTC. Translating it yields CSASTRGYTYEQYF. This chain connects TRBV20-1 to TRBJ2-7; the D gene is possibly TRBD1 (6 bases). CDR1 and CDR2 from the germline V gene are DFQATT and SNEGSKA (reference sequence). Trimming left V 3 bases short and J 2 bases short, with 14 bases between. The CDR3 covers 14 residues.

This rearrangement joins TRBV30 to TRBJ2-7; D may be TRBD1 or TRBD2 (5 bases each). Trimming took off 0 bases at V and 13 bases at J, with 16 bases between the two ends. CDR1 is GTSNPN, CDR2 SVGIG, per germline (reference sequence). This CDR3 has 12 residues. CDR3: CAWSVTVTGPYF. Here the CDR3 DNA reads TGTGCCTGGAGTGTAACAGTCACGGGGCCATACTTC.

CDR3 nucleotides: TGTGCCAGCAGCTTAACGGGGCTGAACACCGGGGAGCTGTTTTTT. Amino acids: CASSLTGLNTGELFF. The chain employs TRBV11-1 and TRBJ2-2; D tentatively reads TRBD1 or TRBD2 (5 bases each). This CDR3 is built from 15 residues. V shed 2 bases and J shed 1 base, with 8 bases lying between them. Germline V gene data show CDR1 as SGHAT and CDR2 as FQDESV (reference sequence). Combining the CDR3 with reference TRBV11-1 and TRBJ2-2 gives the whole variable domain EAEVAQSPRYKITEKSQAVAFWCDPISGHATLYWYRQILGQGPELLVQFQDESVVDDSQLPKDRFSAERLKGVDSTLKIQPAELGDSAMYLCASSLTGLNTGELFFGEGSRLTVL.

V is TRBV11-2 and J is TRBJ2-3; D may be TRBD2 (5 bases). Germline-derived CDR1 and CDR2 are SGHAT and FQNNGV. Trimming pared 1 base from V and 2 bases from J, leaving 13 bases between. The CDR3 contains 16 residues. Here the CDR3 reads CASSLGLGAVTDTQYF. CDR3 DNA: TGTGCCAGCAGCTTAGGCCTTGGAGCGGTCACAGATACGCAGTATTTT. Together with reference TRBV11-2 and TRBJ2-3, the CDR3 gives the full variable domain: EAGVAQSPRYKIIEKRQSVAFWCNPISGHATLYWYQQILGQGPKLLIQFQNNGVVDDSQLPKDRFSAERLKGVDSTLKIQPAKLEDSAVYLCASSLGLGAVTDTQYFGPGTRLTVL.

This clonotype showed up many times. CDR3 DNA sequence: TGCAGTGCTAGAGATCCCAGCGGGAGAATCCACGAGCAGTACTTC. Its translation is CSARDPSGRIHEQYF. This chain links TRBV20-1 with TRBJ2-7; TRBD2 agrees at 8 bases. The CDR3 contains 15 residues. Germline V CDR1 and CDR2: DFQATT, SNEGSKA (reference sequence). J was trimmed by 5 bases and V by 0 bases; bases with no gene match: 9.

V is TRBV5-5 and J is TRBJ2-2, with 7 nucleotides matching TRBD1. From germline, CDR1 is SGHKS and CDR2 YYEKEE (reference sequence). V lost 6 bases, J lost 3 bases, and 8 bases stayed unmatched. This CDR3 contains 15 residues. CDR3 sequence: CASILRQGHTGELFF. The CDR3 coding sequence is TGTGCCAGCATCCTGCGACAGGGACACACCGGGGAGCTGTTTTTT.

This clonotype came up a few times. The gene calls are TRBV12-3 or TRBV12-4 and TRBJ1-5; 7 bases map to TRBD1. Losses at the gene ends were 5 bases for V and 0 bases for J; bases not matched to a gene: 1. The CDR3 is 14 residues long. Here the CDR3 DNA reads TGTGCCAGCAGTGGGGACAGTAGCAATCAGCCCCAGCATTTT. Its translation is CASSGDSSNQPQHF.

In its sample, this clonotype was seen a few times. The gene calls are TRBV5-1 and TRBJ2-3; 8 bases line up with TRBD2. This CDR3 comprises 15 residues. From germline, CDR1 is SGHRS and CDR2 YFSETQ. V dropped 2 bases and J dropped 1; count of bases not matched to a gene: 3. The CDR3 nucleotides are TGCGCCAGCAGCTTAACAGCGGGGGGCACAGATACGCAGTATTTT. Amino acid sequence: CASSLTAGGTDTQYF.

The chain employs TRBV5-1 and TRBJ2-5; TRBD1 agrees at 7 bases. This CDR3 has 15 residues. Looked up from germline, CDR1 is SGHRS and CDR2 is YFSETQ. J gave up 2 bases and V 4 bases, and 8 bases lay outside the gene matches. The CDR3 sequence is CASSPSDRRQETQYF. The CDR3 bases are TGCGCCAGCAGCCCTTCGGACAGGAGGCAAGAGACCCAGTACTTC. The full variable domain, completed using reference TRBV5-1 and TRBJ2-5, is KAGVTQTPRYLIKTRGQQVTLSCSPISGHRSVSWYQQTPGQGLQFLFEYFSETQRNKGNFPGRFSGRQFSNSRSEMNVSTLELGDSALYLCASSPSDRRQETQYFGPGTRLLVL.